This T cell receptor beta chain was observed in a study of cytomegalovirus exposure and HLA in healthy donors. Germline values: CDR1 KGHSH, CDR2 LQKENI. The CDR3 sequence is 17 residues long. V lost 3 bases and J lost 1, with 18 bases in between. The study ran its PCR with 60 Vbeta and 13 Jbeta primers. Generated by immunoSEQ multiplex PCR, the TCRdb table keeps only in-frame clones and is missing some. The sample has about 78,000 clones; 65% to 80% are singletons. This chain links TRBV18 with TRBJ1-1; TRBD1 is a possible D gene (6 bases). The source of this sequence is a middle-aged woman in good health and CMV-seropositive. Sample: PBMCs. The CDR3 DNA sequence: TGTGCCAGCTCACCGCGGGGGGGGCGAGGGGCGAACACTGAAGCTTTCTTT. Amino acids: CASSPRGGRGANTEAFF.